Listed here is a single T cell receptor (beta chain). The entry originates in a study of blood T cell repertoires in COVID-19. Study at large: T cells, B-cell-depleted T cells, or PBMCs provided the cDNA or gDNA that served as material.

Followed longitudinally, the Seattle patients had been enrolled during active infection. The junction had 5 bases not matched to a gene; V was cut back by 3 bases and J by 3 bases. The CDR3 totals 14 residues. Germline V CDR1 and CDR2: SGHNT, YYREEE (reference sequence). This table comes from immunoSEQ multiplex PCR, and its TCRdb copy is limited to in-frame clones, with some not included. This sample has about 140,000 clones, with roughly 84% found just once. The source of this sequence is a young man with COVID-19, enrolled during active disease. The chain joins TRBV5-4 to TRBJ2-7; 8 bases line up with TRBD1. The sample was peripheral blood. The CDR3 region is CASSWTGTGYEQYF. The CDR3 DNA reads as TGTGCCAGCAGCTGGACCGGGACAGGCTACGAGCAGTACTTC.